This T cell receptor (beta chain) is from a study of T cells in Graves' hyperthyroidism and ophthalmopathy. Study-wide findings and caveats: Most clonotypes expanded in thyroid above 0.001 were likewise present in blood.

Hyperthyroidism of Graves' type that showed no ophthalmopathy progression within 18 months was stable. Patients showing uncontrolled infection, other autoimmune disease, pregnancy or lactation were ineligible. The diagnostic basis comprised clinical symptoms, serum thyroxine and TRAb, thyroid ultrasound and orbital computed tomography. RNA transcripts were the template for amplifying TCR beta CDR3 regions. The HTBI primer set was used in a first-round RT-PCR of the TCR CDR3. TCRdb passed the multiplex PCR reads through MiXCR, listing each CDR3 protein once. The sample holds 600,000 to 750,000 distinct CDR3 sequences; roughly 17% are singletons and the top ten take around 15%. This CDR3 has 14 residues. CDR1 and CDR2 from the germline V gene are MNHEY and SMNVEV (reference sequence). Trimming took 6 bases from V and 5 from J, leaving 16 bases between them. Of note for this clonotype: Its antigen is not known.

The chain recombines TRBV27 with TRBJ2-5; either TRBD1 or TRBD2 may fit D (6 bases each). The material sequenced was blood. This clonotype originated in a man aged 50 to 60 with Graves' hyperthyroidism. CDR3 DNA sequence: TGTGCCAGCAGCAGGGACTGGGGGCGGGAGACCCAGTACTTC. Encoded protein: CASSRDWGRETQYF.